This TCR beta chain was profiled in a study of cytomegalovirus exposure and HLA in healthy donors. The data were produced by immunoSEQ multiplex PCR, yet TCRdb's version contains in-frame clones alone and is incomplete. Seen here are 150,000 to 200,000 clones, 70% to 90% observed once, and the top ten hold 2% to 2.5%. The V gene end was trimmed by 6 bases and the J gene end by 1 base; junction bases not matched to a gene: 6. CDR1 is MNHEY, CDR2 SVGAGI, per germline. This CDR3 is built from 15 residues. The V and J genes are TRBV6-5 and TRBJ1-1; 9 positions match TRBD1. The origin of this receptor is a woman under 30 in good health and CMV-seronegative. The sequencing input was PBMCs. The CDR3 protein is CASSLQGAGNTEAFF. Here the CDR3 DNA reads TGTGCCAGCAGCCTACAGGGGGCGGGGAACACTGAAGCTTTCTTT.